Here is one T cell receptor beta chain with its context. The antigen is unknown. The germline CDR1 and CDR2 sequences are LNHDA and SQIVND (reference sequence). The CDR3 loop spans 14 amino acids. V shed 3 bases and J shed 2 bases, with 11 bases lying between them. The source of the sample is a study of shared clonotypes between healthy human individuals. Study overall: CD4 naive and memory got three plates each, CD8 naive two, CD8 memory one.

CD45RO-negative, CCR7-positively selected cells formed the naive CD8 fraction, excluding terminally differentiated effector memory CD45RA+ cells. Whole-study results and caveats: A small donor pool kept down the genetic and exposure-history diversity that was represented.

Some clones are missing from TCRdb's copy, which holds only in-frame ones; the method was immunoSEQ multiplex PCR. Of around 1.9 million clones listed, just over 90% are singletons. The TCR was taken from a man younger than 30 in good health. Some clones in this sample may be carry-over from other donors' samples. The V gene is TRBV19, the J gene TRBJ2-7; no clear D. Input material: naive CD8+ T cells from PBMCs. The CDR3 coding sequence is TGTGCCAGTAGTATCGCGGCTACGACCTACGAGCAGTACTTC. It codes for CASSIAATTYEQYF.